This is a list of T cell receptor beta chains from one sample in a study of cytomegalovirus exposure and HLA in healthy donors. Method: immunoSEQ multiplex PCR; TCRdb's copy keeps in-frame clones and lacks some. The table records 170,000 or so clones, around 85% of them present only once. The specimen sequenced was PBMCs. The receptors originated from a man younger than 35 in good health and CMV-seropositive. Both conserved end residues are part of each CDR3. Each record gives: CDR3 length, V gene, D gene, clone size, J gene, CDR3 protein, CDR3 DNA. D genes are given only for firm matches. Not all rows give a size; the values are once, few, many and, for expanded clones, a class.

length: 15
V: TRBV6-5
D: -
size: -
J: TRBJ1-2
CDR3: CASSYSPRTRDGYTF
DNA: TGTGCCAGCAGTTACTCTCCCCGGACAAGAGACGGCTACACCTTC

length: 15
V: TRBV28
D: TRBD1
size: -
J: TRBJ2-7
CDR3: CASSSDNRGSYEQYF
DNA: TGTGCCAGCAGTTCAGATAACAGGGGGTCCTACGAGCAGTACTTC

length: 13
V: TRBV30
D: -
size: few
J: TRBJ2-7
CDR3: CAWSVGAGNGQYF
DNA: TGTGCCTGGAGTGTGGGGGCAGGGAACGGGCAGTACTTC

length: 14
V: TRBV10-2
D: TRBD2
size: -
J: TRBJ2-1
CDR3: CASSDPPGGNEQFF
DNA: TGCGCCAGCAGTGATCCCCCCGGGGGGAATGAGCAGTTCTTC

length: 19
V: TRBV4-1
D: -
size: -
J: TRBJ2-7
CDR3: CASSQDNRGLVRFSYEQYF
DNA: TGCGCCAGCAGCCAAGATAACAGGGGACTAGTCCGGTTCTCCTACGAGCAGTACTTC

length: 15
V: TRBV28
D: -
size: -
J: TRBJ1-5
CDR3: CASSRGGRANQPQHF
DNA: TGTGCCAGCAGCCGGGGGGGGCGAGCAAATCAGCCCCAGCATTTT

length: 14
V: TRBV29-1
D: -
size: -
J: TRBJ2-7
CDR3: CSVRERTSSYEQYF
DNA: TGCAGCGTTCGGGAGCGTACCAGCTCCTACGAGCAGTACTTC

length: 14
V: TRBV9
D: TRBD2
size: -
J: TRBJ2-7
CDR3: CASSVGDYGYEQYF
DNA: TGTGCCAGCAGCGTAGGGGACTACGGCTACGAGCAGTACTTC

length: 17
V: TRBV18
D: -
size: -
J: TRBJ2-1
CDR3: CASSPAGSQSSYNEQFF
DNA: TGTGCCAGCTCACCAGCTGGTAGCCAAAGCTCCTACAATGAGCAGTTCTTC

length: 14
V: TRBV6-5
D: -
size: -
J: TRBJ1-2
CDR3: CASRTRGTFYGYTF
DNA: TGTGCCAGCAGGACACGGGGGACCTTCTATGGCTACACCTTC

length: 11
V: TRBV29-1
D: -
size: -
J: TRBJ1-2
CDR3: CSFPLDGGYTF
DNA: TGCAGCTTCCCCCTCGACGGGGGCTACACCTTC

length: 17
V: TRBV30
D: TRBD2
size: -
J: TRBJ2-3
CDR3: CAWSRGTSGRASDTQYF
DNA: TGTGCCTGGAGTAGGGGGACTAGCGGGAGGGCATCCGATACGCAGTATTTT

length: 15
V: TRBV27
D: TRBD2
size: once
J: TRBJ2-7
CDR3: CASSLQAGGSYEQYF
DNA: TGTGCCAGCAGTTTACAAGCGGGAGGCAGCTACGAGCAGTACTTC

length: 13
V: TRBV5-1
D: TRBD1
size: -
J: TRBJ1-1
CDR3: CASSFGQGAEAFF
DNA: TGCGCCAGCAGCTTCGGACAGGGCGCTGAAGCTTTCTTT

length: 15
V: TRBV9
D: -
size: -
J: TRBJ2-2
CDR3: CASSVVPGDTGELFF
DNA: TGTGCCAGCAGCGTAGTTCCGGGGGACACCGGGGAGCTGTTTTTT

length: 17
V: TRBV4-1
D: -
size: -
J: TRBJ1-3
CDR3: CASSQWAGADSGNTIYF
DNA: TGCGCCAGCAGCCAATGGGCAGGGGCAGATTCTGGAAACACCATATATTTT

length: 15
V: TRBV6-1
D: TRBD1
size: -
J: TRBJ1-2
CDR3: CASSEAFDRGYGYTF
DNA: TGTGCCAGCAGTGAAGCGTTCGACAGGGGCTATGGCTACACCTTC

length: 15
V: TRBV28
D: -
size: few
J: TRBJ1-5
CDR3: CASSPSDRSNQPQHF
DNA: TGTGCCAGCAGTCCCTCAGACAGAAGCAATCAGCCCCAGCATTTT

length: 14
V: TRBV27
D: TRBD1
size: -
J: TRBJ1-1
CDR3: CASSTGTGPTEAFF
DNA: TGTGCCAGCAGCACCGGGACAGGGCCCACTGAAGCTTTCTTT

length: 16
V: TRBV10-3
D: TRBD2
size: -
J: TRBJ2-1
CDR3: CAISESNSGINNEQFF
DNA: TGTGCCATCAGTGAGTCGAATAGCGGGATCAACAATGAGCAGTTCTTC

length: 14
V: TRBV28
D: -
size: -
J: TRBJ2-3
CDR3: CASSLYGKSDTQYF
DNA: TGTGCCAGCAGTTTATACGGGAAATCAGATACGCAGTATTTT

length: 13
V: TRBV11-2
D: TRBD1
size: -
J: TRBJ1-2
CDR3: CASSLKGADGYTF
DNA: TGTGCCAGCAGCTTAAAGGGGGCGGATGGCTACACCTTC

length: 17
V: TRBV2
D: -
size: -
J: TRBJ2-5
CDR3: CASSEEGYSTGAETQYF
DNA: TGTGCCAGCAGTGAAGAAGGCTATTCGACAGGAGCAGAGACCCAGTACTTC

length: 12
V: TRBV5-1
D: -
size: -
J: TRBJ2-1
CDR3: CASSSNYNEQFF
DNA: TGCGCCAGCAGCTCCAATTACAATGAGCAGTTCTTC

length: 14
V: TRBV6-5
D: TRBD1
size: -
J: TRBJ2-7
CDR3: CASRLGQGAYEQYF
DNA: TGTGCCAGCAGATTAGGACAGGGGGCCTACGAGCAGTACTTC

length: 16
V: TRBV2
D: TRBD1
size: -
J: TRBJ2-7
CDR3: CASSEDRFRGWDEQYF
DNA: TGTGCCAGCAGTGAGGACAGGTTCAGGGGATGGGACGAGCAGTACTTC

length: 12
V: TRBV7-6
D: -
size: -
J: TRBJ2-1
CDR3: CASSLPGDEQFF
DNA: TGTGCCAGCAGCCTACCCGGGGATGAGCAGTTCTTC

length: 14
V: TRBV6-1
D: TRBD1
size: few
J: TRBJ2-2
CDR3: CASSDTGVGGELFF
DNA: TGTGCCAGCAGTGATACAGGGGTTGGCGGGGAGCTGTTTTTT

length: 15
V: TRBV11-2
D: TRBD1
size: -
J: TRBJ1-6
CDR3: CASRDTTGAGSPLHF
DNA: TGTGCCAGCAGGGACACGACAGGGGCAGGGTCACCCCTCCACTTT

length: 19
V: TRBV6-1
D: TRBD2
size: -
J: TRBJ2-3
CDR3: CASSEAWVTSGDLPDTQYF
DNA: TGTGCCAGCAGTGAAGCGTGGGTTACTAGCGGGGATCTCCCAGATACGCAGTATTTT

length: 15
V: TRBV28
D: -
size: -
J: TRBJ1-2
CDR3: CASSYPGASNYGYTF
DNA: TGTGCCAGCAGTTACCCAGGGGCCTCCAACTATGGCTACACCTTC

length: 12
V: TRBV29-1
D: -
size: -
J: TRBJ2-1
CDR3: CSVHSDNNEQFF
DNA: TGCAGCGTTCACTCGGACAACAATGAGCAGTTCTTC

length: 13
V: TRBV29-1
D: -
size: -
J: TRBJ2-7
CDR3: CSATYRDSHEQYF
DNA: TGCAGCGCAACCTACAGGGATAGCCACGAGCAGTACTTC

length: 16
V: TRBV30
D: -
size: -
J: TRBJ2-5
CDR3: CAQDLWRAQGEETQYF
DNA: TGTGCCCAAGACCTCTGGAGGGCTCAGGGGGAAGAGACCCAGTACTTC

length: 15
V: TRBV7-3
D: TRBD2
size: -
J: TRBJ2-7
CDR3: CASSFEGGSSYEQYF
DNA: TGTGCCAGCAGCTTTGAGGGCGGGAGCTCCTACGAGCAGTACTTC

length: 17
V: TRBV30
D: -
size: -
J: TRBJ2-2
CDR3: CAWMVEAYAANTGELFF
DNA: TGTGCCTGGATGGTGGAGGCCTATGCTGCGAACACCGGGGAGCTGTTTTTT

length: 17
V: TRBV7-2
D: TRBD1
size: few
J: TRBJ1-2
CDR3: CASSLGQGPPLGYGYTF
DNA: TGTGCCAGCAGCTTGGGACAGGGGCCTCCTCTTGGCTATGGCTACACCTTC

length: 17
V: TRBV15
D: -
size: -
J: TRBJ2-6
CDR3: CATSRDRRVSGANVLTF
DNA: TGTGCCACCAGCAGAGATCGCAGGGTCTCTGGGGCCAACGTCCTGACTTTC

length: 14
V: TRBV14
D: -
size: -
J: TRBJ1-2
CDR3: CASSRAGWDYGYTF
DNA: TGTGCCAGCAGCCGGGCAGGGTGGGACTATGGCTACACCTTC

length: 13
V: TRBV7-6
D: -
size: -
J: TRBJ1-1
CDR3: CASSLGTETEAFF
DNA: TGTGCCAGCAGCTTAGGGACAGAGACTGAAGCTTTCTTT

length: 15
V: TRBV7-3
D: TRBD2
size: -
J: TRBJ2-1
CDR3: CASSIGLAGDNEQFF
DNA: TGTGCCAGCAGCATAGGACTAGCGGGAGACAATGAGCAGTTCTTC

length: 15
V: TRBV28
D: TRBD2
size: -
J: TRBJ2-7
CDR3: CASTGVAGGENEQYF
DNA: TGTGCCAGCACTGGAGTAGCGGGAGGCGAAAACGAGCAGTACTTC

length: 17
V: TRBV6-1
D: -
size: -
J: TRBJ1-5
CDR3: CASSGTSGFVSNQPQHF
DNA: TGTGCCAGCAGTGGAACCTCGGGATTCGTCAGCAATCAGCCCCAGCATTTT

length: 16
V: TRBV5-6
D: -
size: -
J: TRBJ1-2
CDR3: CASSLEGQGLLAGYTF
DNA: TGTGCCAGCAGCTTGGAGGGGCAGGGGTTGTTAGCAGGCTACACCTTC

length: 12
V: TRBV30
D: -
size: -
J: TRBJ1-6
CDR3: CAEADGQSPLHF
DNA: TGTGCCGAGGCGGATGGACAATCACCCCTCCACTTT

length: 14
V: TRBV7-8
D: -
size: once
J: TRBJ2-1
CDR3: CASSPSSSYNEQFF
DNA: TGTGCCAGCAGCCCCTCCTCCAGTTACAATGAGCAGTTCTTC

length: 15
V: TRBV6-1
D: TRBD1
size: -
J: TRBJ1-1
CDR3: CASSSMRQGRTEAFF
DNA: TGTGCCAGCAGTTCTATGCGACAGGGACGCACTGAAGCTTTCTTT

length: 13
V: TRBV7-8
D: -
size: -
J: TRBJ1-4
CDR3: CASSLVEHEKLFF
DNA: TGTGCCAGCAGCTTAGTGGAGCATGAAAAACTGTTTTTT

length: 13
V: TRBV25-1
D: -
size: -
J: TRBJ1-2
CDR3: CASSEAGDYGYTF
DNA: TGTGCCAGCAGTGAGGCAGGGGACTATGGCTACACCTTC

length: 13
V: TRBV5-1
D: TRBD2
size: -
J: TRBJ2-3
CDR3: CASSGGDTDTQYF
DNA: TGCGCCAGTAGCGGGGGGGACACAGATACGCAGTATTTT

length: 15
V: TRBV10-2
D: -
size: -
J: TRBJ1-5
CDR3: CASGAAGEGNQPQHF
DNA: TGCGCCAGCGGTGCTGCGGGTGAGGGCAATCAGCCCCAGCATTTT